This TCR beta chain was sequenced for a study of cytomegalovirus exposure and HLA in healthy donors. A note on this clone: Its target is unknown.

Germline values: CDR1 MGHRA, CDR2 YSYEKL. CDR3 length: 16 residues. The V end was cut by 1 base, the J end by 10 bases, with 20 bases between. The study, taken as a whole, reports: Within the approximately 120 validation repertoires, first-cohort TCR clusters tended to co-occur, according to a later analysis. Rare TCR sequences dominated, though some public TCRs recurred in many donors. It was reported that the classifier diagnosed cytomegalovirus status with high specificity and sensitivity in both the original and validation cohorts.

TCRdb's copy holds only in-frame clones and misses some; the assay was immunoSEQ multiplex PCR. The data contain fewer than 85,000 clones, about 93% of them singletons. The receptor comes from a woman between 18 and 29 years old in good health and CMV-seronegative. The V call is TRBV4-1, the J call TRBJ2-4, with D unclear. Sample: PBMCs. The CDR3 bases are TGCGCCAGCAGCCAAGGGGCCCTTCTTGTGACCGCGATTCAGTACTTC. Encoded protein: CASSQGALLVTAIQYF.